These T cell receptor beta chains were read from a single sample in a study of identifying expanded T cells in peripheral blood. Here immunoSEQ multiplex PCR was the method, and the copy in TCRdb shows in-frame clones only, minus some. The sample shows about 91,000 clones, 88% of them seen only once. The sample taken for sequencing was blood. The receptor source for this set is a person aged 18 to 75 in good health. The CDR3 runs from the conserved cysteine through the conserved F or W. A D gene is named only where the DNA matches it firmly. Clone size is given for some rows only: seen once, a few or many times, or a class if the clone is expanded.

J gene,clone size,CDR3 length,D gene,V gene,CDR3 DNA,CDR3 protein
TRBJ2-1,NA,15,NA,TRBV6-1,TGTGCCAGCAGTGAAGGGCAGGGATCCTACAATGAGCAGTTCTTC,CASSEGQGSYNEQFF
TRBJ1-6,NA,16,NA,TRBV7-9,TGTGCCAGCAGCCGAACTGTTTTTGGGACCAATTCACCCCTCCACTTT,CASSRTVFGTNSPLHF
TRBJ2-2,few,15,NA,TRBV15,TGTGCCACCAGCAGTGATGGACAGAACACCGGGGAGCTGTTTTTT,CATSSDGQNTGELFF
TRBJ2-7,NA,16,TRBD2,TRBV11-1,TGTGCCAGCAGCTTGGTCTCGAGCGGGGGGGCGAAGGAGCAGTACTTC,CASSLVSSGGAKEQYF
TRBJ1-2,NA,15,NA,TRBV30,TGTGCCTGGAGTGAGGGTCGGACGGCGATCTATGGCTACACCTTC,CAWSEGRTAIYGYTF
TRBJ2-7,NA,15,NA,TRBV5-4,TGTGCCAGCAGCTCCCCGGGGCGACAGGTCCGCGAGCAGTACTTC,CASSSPGRQVREQYF
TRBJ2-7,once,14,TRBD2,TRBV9,TGTGCCAGCAGCGTAGCTGCGGGAGAGTACGAGCAGTACTTC,CASSVAAGEYEQYF
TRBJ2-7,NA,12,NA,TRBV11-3,TGTGCCAGCAGCGGTCCAGGACGCGAGCAGTACTTC,CASSGPGREQYF
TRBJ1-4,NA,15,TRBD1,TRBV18,TGTGCCAGCTCAGACAGGGGACAGACAAATGAAAAACTGTTTTTT,CASSDRGQTNEKLFF
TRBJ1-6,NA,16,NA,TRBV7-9,TGTGCCAGCAGCTTAGTGGACAACCTTTATAATTCACCCCTCCACTTT,CASSLVDNLYNSPLHF
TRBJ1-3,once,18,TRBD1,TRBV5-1,TGCGCCAGCAGCTTGGCTACAGGGGGCCAACTCTCTGGAAACACCATATATTTT,CASSLATGGQLSGNTIYF
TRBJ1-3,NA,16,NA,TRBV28,TGTGCCAGCGGCTTATGGGGGGGGTACTCTGGAAACACCATATATTTT,CASGLWGGYSGNTIYF
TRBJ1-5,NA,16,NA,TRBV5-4,TGTGCCAGCACCTCGATGGTGGTGACAGGCAAGGGGCCCCAGCATTTT,CASTSMVVTGKGPQHF
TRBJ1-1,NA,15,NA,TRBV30,TGTGCCTGGACACCGGCCGGGACTGCGAACACTGAAGCTTTCTTT,CAWTPAGTANTEAFF
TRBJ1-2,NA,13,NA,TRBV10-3,TGTGCCACCAACGAAGCAGGGAACTATGGCTACACCTTC,CATNEAGNYGYTF
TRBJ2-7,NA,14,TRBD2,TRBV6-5,TGTGCCAGCAGTCAGCGGGAGGTAGCCTACGAGCAGTACTTC,CASSQREVAYEQYF
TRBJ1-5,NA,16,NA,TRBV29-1,TGCAGCGTTGAAAATTTCATGAGGCATAGCAATCAGCCCCAGCATTTT,CSVENFMRHSNQPQHF
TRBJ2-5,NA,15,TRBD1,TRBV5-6,TGTGCCAGCAGCCAAGGGACAGGGCTACAAGAGACCCAGTACTTC,CASSQGTGLQETQYF
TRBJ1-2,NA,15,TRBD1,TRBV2,TGTGCCAGCAGTGCCGAAGGGGGCGGTTACTATGGCTACACCTTC,CASSAEGGGYYGYTF
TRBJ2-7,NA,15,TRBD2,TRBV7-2,TGTGCCAGCAGCTTAACTAGCGGGGGGCTCTACGAGCAGTACTTC,CASSLTSGGLYEQYF
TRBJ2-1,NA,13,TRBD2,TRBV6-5,TGTGCCAGCAGTTTCAAGCGGGAGAGTGAGCAGTTCTTC,CASSFKRESEQFF
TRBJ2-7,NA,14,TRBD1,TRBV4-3,TGCGCCAGCAGCCAAGTGGCAGGGGGCTACGAGCAGTACTTC,CASSQVAGGYEQYF
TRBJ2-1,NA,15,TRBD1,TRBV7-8,TGTGCCAGCAGCCAGGACAGGGGGCGCTTAAATGAGCAGTTCTTC,CASSQDRGRLNEQFF
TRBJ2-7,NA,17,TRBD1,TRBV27,TGTGCCAGCAGGACCATCGTTGGGACAGGGGCGACCTACGAGCAGTACTTC,CASRTIVGTGATYEQYF
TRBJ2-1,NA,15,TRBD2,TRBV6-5,TGTGCCAGCAGTCCCGAGCGGGGGGGCCGCGATGAGCAGTTCTTC,CASSPERGGRDEQFF
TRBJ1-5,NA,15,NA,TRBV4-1,TGCGCCAGCAGCCAATGGGGCAGGGAAGGTCAGCCCCAGCATTTT,CASSQWGREGQPQHF
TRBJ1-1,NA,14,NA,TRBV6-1,TGTGCCATCAGTGATCACAGACCGAACACTGAAGCTTTCTTT,CAISDHRPNTEAFF
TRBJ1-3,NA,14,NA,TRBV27,TGTGCCAGCAGAAGGCAGGGGTATGGAAACACCATATATTTT,CASRRQGYGNTIYF
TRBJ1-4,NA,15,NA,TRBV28,TGTGCCAGCAGGGCATTCGGGACGGGTAATGAAAAACTGTTTTTT,CASRAFGTGNEKLFF
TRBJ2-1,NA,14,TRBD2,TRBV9,TGTGCCAGCAGCGAGCGTCTGGGAGGGGCTGAGCAGTTCTTC,CASSERLGGAEQFF
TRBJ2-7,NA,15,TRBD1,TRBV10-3,TGTGCCATCAGTGAGACAGGGGGCGGCTCCTACGAGCAGTACTTC,CAISETGGGSYEQYF
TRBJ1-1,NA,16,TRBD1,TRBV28,TGTGCCAGCAATTTCGCGTTCCCGGGACAGGTCACTGAAGCTTTCTTT,CASNFAFPGQVTEAFF
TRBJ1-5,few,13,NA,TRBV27,TGTGCCAGCAGTCCAGGGGCACGGCAGCCCCAGCATTTT,CASSPGARQPQHF
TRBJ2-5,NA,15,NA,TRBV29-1,TGCAGCGTTGAGCGGACAGGGAGGGTAGGGGAGACCCAGTACTTC,CSVERTGRVGETQYF
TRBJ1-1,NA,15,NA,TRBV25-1,TGTGCCAGCAGGGAACATACGGCCCTGAACACTGAAGCTTTCTTT,CASREHTALNTEAFF
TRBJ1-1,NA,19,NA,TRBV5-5,TGTGCCAGCAGCTTATTATGGGGGGCCAGGGGAGTCGGGAACACTGAAGCTTTCTTT,CASSLLWGARGVGNTEAFF
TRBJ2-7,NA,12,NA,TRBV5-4,TGTGCCAGCAGCTCTAACTCCTACGAGCAGTACTTC,CASSSNSYEQYF
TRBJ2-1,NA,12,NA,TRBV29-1,TGCAGCGTTGGAATTAGCGGCAATGAGCAGTTCTTC,CSVGISGNEQFF
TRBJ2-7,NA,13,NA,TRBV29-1,TGCAGCGTTGTAACGGGTCGAAGCGACGAGCAGTACTTC,CSVVTGRSDEQYF
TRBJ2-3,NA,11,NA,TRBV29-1,TGCAGCGTTGGGATATGGGATACGCAGTATTTT,CSVGIWDTQYF
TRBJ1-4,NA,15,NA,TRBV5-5,TGTGCCAGCAGCTTGGACAGGGCAGTGGGGGAAAAACTGTTTTTT,CASSLDRAVGEKLFF
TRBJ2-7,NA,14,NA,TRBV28,TGTGCCAGCAACACTTACTTGGCAGGGTGGAATTCTTACTTC,CASNTYLAGWNSYF
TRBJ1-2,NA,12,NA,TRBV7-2,TGTGCCAGCAGCACCCGGACGAATGGCTACACCTTC,CASSTRTNGYTF
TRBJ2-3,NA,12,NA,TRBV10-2,TGCGCCAGCAGTGAGAGAGGAGATACGCAGTATTTT,CASSERGDTQYF
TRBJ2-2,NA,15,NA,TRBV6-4,TGTGCCAGCAGTGTTGGGGGGGCCACCACCGGGGAGCTGTTTTTT,CASSVGGATTGELFF
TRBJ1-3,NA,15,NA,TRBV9,TGTGCCAGCAGCCTCAGGACAAACTCTGGAAACACCATATATTTT,CASSLRTNSGNTIYF
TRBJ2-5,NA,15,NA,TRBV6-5,TGTGCCAGCAGTTACTTAGCGGAAACAAGCGAGACCCAGTACTTC,CASSYLAETSETQYF
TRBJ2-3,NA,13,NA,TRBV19,TGTGCCAGTAGTATGGGGCGAGCAGATACGCAGTATTTT,CASSMGRADTQYF
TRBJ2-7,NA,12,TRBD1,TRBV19,TGTGCCTGGTGGACAGGACTCTACGAGCAGTACTTC,CAWWTGLYEQYF